A single sample is the source of the 9 T cell receptor beta chains below, sequenced in a study of regulatory T cells in long-lasting Graves disease. In building TCR beta libraries, iRepertoire HTBI primers were used together with Arm-PCR of CDR3 regions. TCRdb re-called the multiplex PCR reads through MiXCR, storing one row per CDR3 protein. The table records a few hundred thousand distinct CDR3 sequences, about 15% of them present only once. The time point is: newly diagnosed GD, antithyroid drugs for less than 3 months. RNA extracted from PBMCs served as the sequencing template. These data are also associated with another study on T cells in Graves' hyperthyroidism and ophthalmopathy.

Sequencing was performed on peripheral blood mononuclear cells (PBMCs), taken at new diagnosis, from a patient treated with antithyroid drugs. All receptors derive from a woman in her forties with Graves disease.

This clonotype was seen at least ten times. V gene TRBV7-2 combines with J gene TRBJ2-5; TRBD1 matches at 10 bases. The CDR3 covers 13 residues. Germline V gene data show CDR1 as SGHTA and CDR2 as FQGNSA. J gave up 5 bases and V 5 bases, and 2 bases lay outside the gene matches. The chain's CDR3 is CASSTDRGETQYF. The DNA for the CDR3 is TGTGCCAGCAGCACGGACAGGGGGGAGACCCAGTACTTC.

This clonotype occurred many times. J is TRBJ2-7 and V is TRBV10-3; D is perhaps TRBD2 (6 bases). The CDR3 totals 16 residues. Trimming took 0 bases from V and 1 from J, leaving 13 bases between them. The V gene's germline CDR1 is ENHRY and CDR2 SYGVKD. CDR3 in amino acids: CAISESGGRRSYEQYF. The CDR3, as DNA: TGTGCCATCAGTGAGTCGGGTGGGAGGAGGTCCTACGAGCAGTACTTC.

This chain connects TRBV9 to TRBJ2-1, with D possibly being TRBD2 (5 bases). The V gene's germline CDR1 is SGDLS and CDR2 YYNGEE. The CDR3 runs to 14 residues. Trimming left V 4 bases short and J 5 bases short, with 13 bases between. The CDR3 spells CASSPRLLDNEQFF. The CDR3 DNA reads TGTGCCAGCAGCCCCCGACTACTAGACAATGAGCAGTTCTTC.

The genes are TRBV18 and TRBJ1-2, with 9 bases aligning to TRBD1. CDR3 length equals 15 residues. CDR1 is KGHSH, CDR2 LQKENI, per germline. V dropped 5 bases and J dropped 6; count of bases not matched to a gene: 10. This CDR3 is CASSTVTGGEDGYTF. In DNA form, the CDR3 reads TGTGCCAGCTCAACCGTTACAGGGGGCGAGGATGGCTACACCTTC.

This clonotype came up many times. The genes are TRBV6-1 and TRBJ2-7, with TRBD2 identical over 13 bases. Germline lookup yields CDR1 MNHNS and CDR2 SASEGT. V dropped 6 bases and J dropped 0; count of bases not matched to a gene: 8. The CDR3 runs to 17 residues. For the CDR3, the DNA is TGTGCCAGCAGGCCCCTGGGGACTAGCGGGGACTCCTACGAGCAGTACTTC. It translates to CASRPLGTSGDSYEQYF.

This clonotype was counted a few times. V usage is TRBV4-1 and J usage is TRBJ2-2; no reliable D call. Germline V CDR1 and CDR2: MGHRA, YSYEKL. Between the trimmed V and J ends, which lost 2 bases and 0 bases, there was a span of 10 bases. The CDR3 sequence is 16 residues long. The CDR3 spells CASSQPTATNTGELFF. CDR3 nucleotide sequence: TGCGCCAGCAGCCAACCCACGGCCACGAACACCGGGGAGCTGTTTTTT.

This clonotype was detected ten times or more. This chain links TRBV6-2 or TRBV6-3 with TRBJ2-3, with 9 positions matching TRBD1. V was clipped by 4 bases and J by 0 bases; unmatched bases: 11. CDR3 length: 18 residues. Germline CDR1 is MNHEY and CDR2 is SVGEGT. The CDR3 bases are TGTGCCAGCAGTTTAGGACAGGGGCACAACCCTAGCACAGATACGCAGTATTTT. This translates into CASSLGQGHNPSTDTQYF.

With respect to this clonotype: A much larger clone sits a single nucleotide away, making a read error possible. The J gene is TRBJ2-7, the V gene TRBV9, with 10 bases lining up with TRBD2. Germline V lookup: CDR1 SGDLS, CDR2 YYNGEE. CDR3 length: 16 residues. CDR3 DNA: TGTGCCAGCAGCGTAGATTCTAGCGGGAGTAGATACGAGCGGTACTTC. Translation gives CASSVDSSGSRYERYF. Filled out from reference TRBV9 and TRBJ2-7, the complete variable domain reads DSGVTQTPKHLITATGQRVTLRCSPRSGDLSVYWYQQSLDQGLQFLIQYYNGEERAKGNILERFSAQQFPDLHSELNLSSLELGDSALYFCASSVDSSGSRYERYFGPGTRLTVT.

This clonotype was observed once. The rearrangement uses TRBV12-3 or TRBV12-4 and TRBJ1-1; D is unclear. The CDR3 totals 13 residues. V was pared by 3 bases and J by 3 bases, with 8 bases between. The CDR3 nucleotides read TGTGCCAGCAGTTTGAACAGATACACTGAAGCTTTCTTT. Amino acids: CASSLNRYTEAFF.